This T cell receptor (beta chain) derives from a study of T cells in Graves' hyperthyroidism and ophthalmopathy. Amplification targeted TCR beta CDR3 regions from RNA transcripts. Researchers ran a first-round RT-PCR on the TCR CDR3 using the HTBI primer set. From the multiplex PCR reads, TCRdb called clonotypes with MiXCR, one entry per CDR3 protein. The sample contains a few hundred thousand distinct CDR3 sequences, around 20% of which appear only once. PBMCs stemmed from less than 13 ml fresh peripheral blood. This clonotype appeared many times. CDR1 DFQATT and CDR2 SNEGSKA come from the germline V gene (reference sequence). V was trimmed by 1 base and J by 5 bases, leaving 20 bases between them. This CDR3 region has 16 residues.

What was sequenced was blood. The TCR originated in a man aged 30 to 39 with Graves' ophthalmopathy. This sequence joins TRBV20-1 and TRBJ2-5; D not resolved. The CDR3 spells CSARALLVSHAETQYF. The CDR3 DNA sequence: TGCAGTGCTAGAGCCCTTCTAGTGAGCCACGCGGAGACCCAGTACTTC.